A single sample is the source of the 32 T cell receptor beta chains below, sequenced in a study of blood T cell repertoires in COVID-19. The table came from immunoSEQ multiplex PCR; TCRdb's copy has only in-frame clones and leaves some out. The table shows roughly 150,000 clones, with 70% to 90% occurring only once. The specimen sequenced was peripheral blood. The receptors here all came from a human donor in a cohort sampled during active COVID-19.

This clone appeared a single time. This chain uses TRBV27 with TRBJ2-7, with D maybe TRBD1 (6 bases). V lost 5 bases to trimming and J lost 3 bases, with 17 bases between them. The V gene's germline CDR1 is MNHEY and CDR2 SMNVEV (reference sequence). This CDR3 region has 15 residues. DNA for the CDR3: TGTGCCAGCAGTCCTCAGCCGGGACAAATCTACGAGCAGTACTTC. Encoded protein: CASSPQPGQIYEQYF.

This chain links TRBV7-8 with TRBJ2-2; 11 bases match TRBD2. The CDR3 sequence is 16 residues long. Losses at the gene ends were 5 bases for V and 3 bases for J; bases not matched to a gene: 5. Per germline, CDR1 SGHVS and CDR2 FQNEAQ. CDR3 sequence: CASSLTSGSYTGELFF. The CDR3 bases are TGTGCCAGCAGCCTCACTAGCGGGAGCTACACCGGGGAGCTGTTTTTT. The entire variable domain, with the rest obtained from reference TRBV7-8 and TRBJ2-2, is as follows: GAGVSQSPRYKVAKRGQDVALRCDPISGHVSLFWYQQALGQGPEFLTYFQNEAQLDKSGLPSDRFFAERPEGSVSTLKIQRTQQEDSAVYLCASSLTSGSYTGELFFGEGSRLTVL.

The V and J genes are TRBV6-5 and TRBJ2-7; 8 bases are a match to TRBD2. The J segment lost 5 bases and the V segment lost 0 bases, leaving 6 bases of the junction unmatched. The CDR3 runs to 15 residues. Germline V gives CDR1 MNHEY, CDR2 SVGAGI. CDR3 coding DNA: TGTGCCAGCAGTTACTCGACTAGCGTGGGTAACGAGCAGTACTTC. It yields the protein CASSYSTSVGNEQYF.

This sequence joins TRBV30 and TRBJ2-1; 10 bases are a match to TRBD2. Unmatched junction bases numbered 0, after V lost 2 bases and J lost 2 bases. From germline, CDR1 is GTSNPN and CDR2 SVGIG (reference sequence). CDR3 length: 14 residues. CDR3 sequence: CAWSSGRAYNEQFF. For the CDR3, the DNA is TGTGCCTGGAGTAGCGGGAGGGCCTACAATGAGCAGTTCTTC.

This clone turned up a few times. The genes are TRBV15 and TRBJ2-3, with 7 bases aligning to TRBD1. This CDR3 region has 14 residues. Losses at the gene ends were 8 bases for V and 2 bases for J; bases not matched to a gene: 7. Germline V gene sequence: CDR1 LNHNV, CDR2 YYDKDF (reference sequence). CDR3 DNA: TGTGCCACCTCTTCGGGGACAGCCACAGATACGCAGTATTTT. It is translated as CATSSGTATDTQYF.

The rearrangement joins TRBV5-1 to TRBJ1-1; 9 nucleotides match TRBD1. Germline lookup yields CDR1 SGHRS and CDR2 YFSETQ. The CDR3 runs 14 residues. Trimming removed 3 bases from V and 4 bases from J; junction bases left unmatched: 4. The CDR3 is CASSWRQGGTEAFF. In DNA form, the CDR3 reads TGCGCCAGCAGCTGGCGACAGGGGGGCACTGAAGCTTTCTTT. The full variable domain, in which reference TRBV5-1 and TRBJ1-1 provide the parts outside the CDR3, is KAGVTQTPRYLIKTRGQQVTLSCSPISGHRSVSWYQQTPGQGLQFLFEYFSETQRNKGNFPGRFSGRQFSNSRSEMNVSTLELGDSALYLCASSWRQGGTEAFFGQGTRLTVV.

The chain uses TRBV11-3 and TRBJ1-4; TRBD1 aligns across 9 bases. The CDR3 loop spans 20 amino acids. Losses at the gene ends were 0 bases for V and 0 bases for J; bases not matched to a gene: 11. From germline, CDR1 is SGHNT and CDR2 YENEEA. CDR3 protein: CASSLEVDRGRGTTNEKLFF. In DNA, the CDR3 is TGTGCCAGCAGCTTAGAAGTCGACAGGGGGAGAGGGACAACTAATGAAAAACTGTTTTTT. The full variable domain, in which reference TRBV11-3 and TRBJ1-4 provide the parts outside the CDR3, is EAGVVQSPRYKIIEKKQPVAFWCNPISGHNTLYWYLQNLGQGPELLIRYENEEAVDDSQLPKDRFSAERLKGVDSTLKIQPAELGDSAVYLCASSLEVDRGRGTTNEKLFFGSGTQLSVL.

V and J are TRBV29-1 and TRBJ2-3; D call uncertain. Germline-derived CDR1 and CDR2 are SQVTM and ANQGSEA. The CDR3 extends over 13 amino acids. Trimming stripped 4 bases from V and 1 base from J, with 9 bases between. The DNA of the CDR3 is TGCAGCGTTGCTGGCCAGGGCACAGATACGCAGTATTTT. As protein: CSVAGQGTDTQYF.

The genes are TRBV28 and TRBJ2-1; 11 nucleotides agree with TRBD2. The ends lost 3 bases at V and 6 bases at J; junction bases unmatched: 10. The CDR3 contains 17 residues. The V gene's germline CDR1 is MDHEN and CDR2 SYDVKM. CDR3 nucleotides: TGTGCCAGCAGTTTTGGAGGAATGGGACTAGCGGCCAATGAGCAGTTCTTC. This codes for CASSFGGMGLAANEQFF.

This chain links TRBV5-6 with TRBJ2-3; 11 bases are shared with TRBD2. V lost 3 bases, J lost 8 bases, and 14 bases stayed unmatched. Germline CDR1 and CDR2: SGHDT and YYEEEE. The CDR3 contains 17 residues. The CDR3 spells CASSSWLWLAGGATQYF. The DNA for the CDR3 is TGTGCCAGCAGCTCGTGGTTGTGGCTAGCGGGGGGAGCTACGCAGTATTTT.

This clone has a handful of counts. The CDR3 sequence: CASKEGREGTEAFF. DNA of the CDR3: TGCGCCAGCAAGGAAGGCAGGGAGGGAACTGAAGCTTTCTTT. The genes are TRBV10-1 and TRBJ1-1; tentative D call: TRBD1 (5 bases). From germline, CDR1 is WNHNN and CDR2 SYGVQD (reference sequence). Trimming took off 7 bases at V and 5 bases at J, with 17 bases between the two ends. The CDR3 extends over 14 amino acids.

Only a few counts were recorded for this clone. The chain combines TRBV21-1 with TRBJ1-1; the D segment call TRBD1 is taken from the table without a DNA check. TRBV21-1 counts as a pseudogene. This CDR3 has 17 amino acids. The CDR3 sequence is CASSYRGQGAMNTEAFF. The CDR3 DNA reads TGTGCCAGCAGCTATCGGGGACAGGGGGCAATGAACACTGAAGCTTTCTTT.

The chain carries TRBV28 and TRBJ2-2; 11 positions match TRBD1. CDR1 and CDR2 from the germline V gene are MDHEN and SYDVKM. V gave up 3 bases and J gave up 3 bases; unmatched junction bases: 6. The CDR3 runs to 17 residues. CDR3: CASSFPDRGQDTGELFF. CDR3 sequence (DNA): TGTGCCAGCAGTTTCCCGGACAGGGGGCAGGACACCGGGGAGCTGTTTTTT.

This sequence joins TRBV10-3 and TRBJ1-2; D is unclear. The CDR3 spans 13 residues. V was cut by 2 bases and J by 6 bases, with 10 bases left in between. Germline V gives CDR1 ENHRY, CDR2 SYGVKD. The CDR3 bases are TGTGCCATCAGTGAGCGTCAGCGTAATGGCTACACCTTC. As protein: CAISERQRNGYTF.

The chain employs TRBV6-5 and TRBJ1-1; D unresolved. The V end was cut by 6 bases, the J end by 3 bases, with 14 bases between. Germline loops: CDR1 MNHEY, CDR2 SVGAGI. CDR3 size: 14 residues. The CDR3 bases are TGTGCCAGCAGACGGACGGCGAGGGACACTGAAGCTTTCTTT. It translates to CASRRTARDTEAFF.

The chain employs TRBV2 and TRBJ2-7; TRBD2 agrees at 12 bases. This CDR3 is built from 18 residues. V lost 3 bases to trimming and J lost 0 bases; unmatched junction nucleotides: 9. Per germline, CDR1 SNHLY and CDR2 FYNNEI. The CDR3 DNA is TGTGCCAGCAGTGAGCGACTAGCGGGAGTACTTAGCTCCTACGAGCAGTACTTC. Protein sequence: CASSERLAGVLSSYEQYF. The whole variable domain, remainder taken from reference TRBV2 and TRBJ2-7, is EPEVTQTPSHQVTQMGQEVILRCVPISNHLYFYWYRQILGQKVEFLVSFYNNEISEKSEIFDDQFSVERPDGSNFTLKIRSTKLEDSAMYFCASSERLAGVLSSYEQYFGPGTRLTVT.

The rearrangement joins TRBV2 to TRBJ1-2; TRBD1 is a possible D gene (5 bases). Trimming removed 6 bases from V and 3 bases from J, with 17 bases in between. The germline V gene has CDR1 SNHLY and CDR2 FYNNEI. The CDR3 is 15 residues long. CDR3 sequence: CASRPEPGPYYGYTF. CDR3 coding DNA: TGTGCCAGCAGACCAGAGCCAGGGCCCTACTATGGCTACACCTTC.

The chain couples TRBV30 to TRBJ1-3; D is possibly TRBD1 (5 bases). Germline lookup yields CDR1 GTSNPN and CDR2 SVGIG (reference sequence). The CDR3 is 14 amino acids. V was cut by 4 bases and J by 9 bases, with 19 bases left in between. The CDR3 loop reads CAWTLAGQGLTIYF. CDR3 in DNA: TGTGCCTGGACCCTCGCGGGGCAGGGCCTCACCATATATTTT.

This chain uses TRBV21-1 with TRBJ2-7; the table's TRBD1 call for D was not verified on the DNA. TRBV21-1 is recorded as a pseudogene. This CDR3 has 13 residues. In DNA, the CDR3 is TGTGCCCGATACAGGGACGGATTCTACGAGCAGTACTTC. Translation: CARYRDGFYEQYF.

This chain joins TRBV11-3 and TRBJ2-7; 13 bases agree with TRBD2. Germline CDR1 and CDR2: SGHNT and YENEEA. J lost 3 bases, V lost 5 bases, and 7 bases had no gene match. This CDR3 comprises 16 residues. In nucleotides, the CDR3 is TGTGCCAGCAGCCCCGGGACTAGCGGGGTCCTCTACGAGCAGTACTTC. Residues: CASSPGTSGVLYEQYF.

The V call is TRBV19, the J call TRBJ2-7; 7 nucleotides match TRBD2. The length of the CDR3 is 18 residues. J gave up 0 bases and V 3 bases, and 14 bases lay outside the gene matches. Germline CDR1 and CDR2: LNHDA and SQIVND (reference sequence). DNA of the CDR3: TGTGCCAGTAGTATTTGGGCGGGAGCCGCCTACAGCTCCTACGAGCAGTACTTC. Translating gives CASSIWAGAAYSSYEQYF.

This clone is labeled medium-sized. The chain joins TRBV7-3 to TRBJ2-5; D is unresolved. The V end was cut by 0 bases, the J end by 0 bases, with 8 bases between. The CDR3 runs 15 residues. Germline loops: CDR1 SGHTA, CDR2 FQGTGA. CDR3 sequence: CASSLTPDYQETQYF. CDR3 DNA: TGTGCCAGCAGCTTAACCCCAGATTACCAAGAGACCCAGTACTTC.

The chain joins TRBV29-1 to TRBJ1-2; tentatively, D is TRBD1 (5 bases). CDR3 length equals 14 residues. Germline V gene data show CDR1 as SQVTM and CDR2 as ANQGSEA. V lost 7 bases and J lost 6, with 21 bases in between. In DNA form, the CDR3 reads TGCAGCGCGGGGGGAGGTACAGGATTAGATGGCTACACCTTC. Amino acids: CSAGGGTGLDGYTF.

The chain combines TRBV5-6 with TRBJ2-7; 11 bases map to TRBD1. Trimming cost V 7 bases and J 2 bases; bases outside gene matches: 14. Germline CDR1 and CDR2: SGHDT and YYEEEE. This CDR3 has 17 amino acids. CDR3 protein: CASSPGTGGDSPYEQYF. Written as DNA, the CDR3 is TGTGCCAGCTCACCGGGGACAGGGGGTGATTCCCCCTACGAGCAGTACTTC.

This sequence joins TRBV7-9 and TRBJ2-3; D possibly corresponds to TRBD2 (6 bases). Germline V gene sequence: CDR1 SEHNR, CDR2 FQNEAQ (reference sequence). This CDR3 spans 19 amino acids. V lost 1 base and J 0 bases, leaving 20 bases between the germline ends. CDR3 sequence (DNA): TGTGCCAGCAGCTTAGTGCTTGGTAGCGGAGTTACTAGCACAGATACGCAGTATTTT. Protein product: CASSLVLGSGVTSTDTQYF. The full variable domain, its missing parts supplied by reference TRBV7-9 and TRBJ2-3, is DTGVSQNPRHKITKRGQNVTFRCDPISEHNRLYWYRQTLGQGPEFLTYFQNEAQLEKSRLLSDRFSAERPKGSFSTLEIQRTEQGDSAMYLCASSLVLGSGVTSTDTQYFGPGTRLTVL.

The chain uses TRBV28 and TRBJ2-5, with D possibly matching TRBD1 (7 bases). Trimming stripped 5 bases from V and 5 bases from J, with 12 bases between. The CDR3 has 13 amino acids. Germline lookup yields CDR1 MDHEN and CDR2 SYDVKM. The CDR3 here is CASSQGGLETQYF. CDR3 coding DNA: TGTGCCAGCAGTCAGGGGGGTTTGGAGACCCAGTACTTC. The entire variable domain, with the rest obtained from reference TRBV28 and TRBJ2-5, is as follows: DVKVTQSSRYLVKRTGEKVFLECVQDMDHENMFWYRQDPGLGLRLIYFSYDVKMKEKGDIPEGYSVSREKKERFSLILESASTNQTSMYLCASSQGGLETQYFGPGTRLLVL.

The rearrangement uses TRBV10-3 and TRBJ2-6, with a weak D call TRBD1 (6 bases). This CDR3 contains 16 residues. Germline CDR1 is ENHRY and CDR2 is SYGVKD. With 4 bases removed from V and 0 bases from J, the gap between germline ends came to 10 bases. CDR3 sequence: CAISGTATSGANVLTF. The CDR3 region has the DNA TGTGCCATCAGTGGGACAGCCACCTCTGGGGCCAACGTCCTGACTTTC.

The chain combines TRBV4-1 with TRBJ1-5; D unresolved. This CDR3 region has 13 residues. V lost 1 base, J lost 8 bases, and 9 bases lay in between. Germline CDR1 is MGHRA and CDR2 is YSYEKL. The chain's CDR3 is CASSQARDKPQHF. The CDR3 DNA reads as TGCGCCAGCAGCCAAGCGCGGGATAAGCCCCAGCATTTT.

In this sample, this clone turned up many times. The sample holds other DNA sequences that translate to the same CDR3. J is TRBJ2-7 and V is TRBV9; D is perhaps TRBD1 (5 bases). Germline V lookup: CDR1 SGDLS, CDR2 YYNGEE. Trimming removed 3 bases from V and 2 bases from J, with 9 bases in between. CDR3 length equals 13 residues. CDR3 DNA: TGTGCCAGCAGCGCCGACAGTCCCTACGAGCAGTACTTC. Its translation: CASSADSPYEQYF.

The CDR3 bases are TGTGCCAGCTCACCACCGGCCTCAGATACGCAGTATTTT. Protein: CASSPPASDTQYF. The chain carries TRBV18 and TRBJ2-3; no clear D. Trimming took 0 bases from V and 4 from J, leaving 5 bases between them. Germline-derived CDR1 and CDR2 are KGHSH and LQKENI. This CDR3 has 13 amino acids.

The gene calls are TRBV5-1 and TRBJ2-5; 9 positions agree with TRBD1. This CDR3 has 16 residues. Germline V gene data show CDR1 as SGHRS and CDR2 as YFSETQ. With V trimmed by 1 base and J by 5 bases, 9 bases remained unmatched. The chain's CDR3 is CASSLMATGGQETQYF. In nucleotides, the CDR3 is TGCGCCAGCAGCTTGATGGCCACAGGGGGCCAGGAGACCCAGTACTTC.

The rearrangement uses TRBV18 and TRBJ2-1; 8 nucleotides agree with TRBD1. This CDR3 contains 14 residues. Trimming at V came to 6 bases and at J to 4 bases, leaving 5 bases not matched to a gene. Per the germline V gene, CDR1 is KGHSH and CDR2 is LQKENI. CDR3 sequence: CASSEDRVYNEQFF. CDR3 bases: TGTGCCAGCTCGGAGGACAGGGTTTACAATGAGCAGTTCTTC.